Listed below are T cell receptor beta chains from one sample, sequenced in a study of cytomegalovirus exposure and HLA in healthy donors. The data were produced by immunoSEQ multiplex PCR, yet TCRdb's version contains in-frame clones alone and is incomplete. The sample records 150,000 to 200,000 clones, 87% being singletons. The sequencing input was PBMCs. All receptors come from a girl under three years old in good health and CMV-seronegative. Both conserved end residues are part of each CDR3. A D gene is named only where the DNA matches it firmly. Clone sizes are given selectively: once, few, many, or a class where the clone is expanded.

clone size: .
D gene: TRBD1
V gene: TRBV5-4
J gene: TRBJ2-7
CDR3 DNA: TGTGCCAGCAGCTCCGGGACAGGACCTCCCTACGAGCAGTACTTC
CDR3 protein: CASSSGTGPPYEQYF

clone size: .
D gene: .
V gene: TRBV9
J gene: TRBJ1-1
CDR3 DNA: TGTGCCAGCAGCGCGAAGGGACACGGTGGATTGGGGGTGAGGGAAGCTTTCTTT
CDR3 protein: CASSAKGHGGLGVREAFF

clone size: .
D gene: TRBD1
V gene: TRBV27
J gene: TRBJ2-6
CDR3 DNA: TGTGCCAGCAGTCCGGGACAGGCTGTCTCTGGGGCCAACGTCCTGACTTTC
CDR3 protein: CASSPGQAVSGANVLTF

clone size: .
D gene: TRBD2
V gene: TRBV9
J gene: TRBJ2-3
CDR3 DNA: TGTGCCAGCAGCACCCGGACTAGCGGGGCCACAGATACGCAGTATTTT
CDR3 protein: CASSTRTSGATDTQYF

clone size: .
D gene: .
V gene: TRBV6-5
J gene: TRBJ2-7
CDR3 DNA: TGTGCCACCGCGAGGACTGTAAACTCCTACGAGCAGTACTTC
CDR3 protein: CATARTVNSYEQYF

clone size: .
D gene: .
V gene: TRBV12-2
J gene: TRBJ2-6
CDR3 DNA: TGTGCAAGTCGCCCAAACGAGGTATCCCCTGGGGCCAACGTCCTGACTTTC
CDR3 protein: CASRPNEVSPGANVLTF

clone size: .
D gene: .
V gene: TRBV18
J gene: TRBJ1-2
CDR3 DNA: TGTGCCAGCTCACCACGGGCGAAGGGAGACTATGGCTACACCTTC
CDR3 protein: CASSPRAKGDYGYTF

clone size: .
D gene: .
V gene: TRBV5-6
J gene: TRBJ2-6
CDR3 DNA: TGTGCCAGCAGGTATACTGGGGCCAACGTCCTGACTTTC
CDR3 protein: CASRYTGANVLTF

clone size: once
D gene: .
V gene: TRBV14
J gene: TRBJ2-7
CDR3 DNA: TGTGCCAGCAGCCAAGATTCAGGACAGCGAAGGTGGTACGAGCAGTACTTC
CDR3 protein: CASSQDSGQRRWYEQYF

clone size: few
D gene: .
V gene: TRBV5-6
J gene: TRBJ1-6
CDR3 DNA: TGTGCCAGCAGCGGGCCCCCGGGGGGAAATTCACCCCTCCACTTT
CDR3 protein: CASSGPPGGNSPLHF

clone size: .
D gene: TRBD1
V gene: TRBV6-1
J gene: TRBJ2-7
CDR3 DNA: TGTGCCAGCACGGGGACAGGATATCTGTACGAGCAGTACTTC
CDR3 protein: CASTGTGYLYEQYF

clone size: once
D gene: .
V gene: TRBV27
J gene: TRBJ1-1
CDR3 DNA: TGTGCCAGCAGGGAGCGCGGGGGGTTGAACACTGAAGCTTTCTTT
CDR3 protein: CASRERGGLNTEAFF

clone size: few
D gene: .
V gene: TRBV19
J gene: TRBJ2-1
CDR3 DNA: TGTGCCAGTAGTGTCCCTGGGACATATTACAATGAGCAGTTCTTC
CDR3 protein: CASSVPGTYYNEQFF

clone size: .
D gene: .
V gene: TRBV5-4
J gene: TRBJ2-5
CDR3 DNA: TGTGCCAGCAGCATAGCAGGGGAAGGGGCGACCCAGTACTTC
CDR3 protein: CASSIAGEGATQYF

clone size: .
D gene: TRBD1
V gene: TRBV10-3
J gene: TRBJ1-1
CDR3 DNA: TGTGCCATCCGGGACAGTCTTGAAGCTTTCTTT
CDR3 protein: CAIRDSLEAFF

clone size: .
D gene: TRBD1
V gene: TRBV7-9
J gene: TRBJ1-2
CDR3 DNA: TGTGCCAGCAGCGACGACAGGGATGGCTACACCTTC
CDR3 protein: CASSDDRDGYTF

clone size: .
D gene: .
V gene: TRBV30
J gene: TRBJ2-1
CDR3 DNA: TGTGCCTGGAAAGAGAGTATTGAGCAGTTCTTC
CDR3 protein: CAWKESIEQFF

clone size: .
D gene: TRBD2
V gene: TRBV5-1
J gene: TRBJ2-5
CDR3 DNA: TGCGCCAGCAGCTTGACTAGCGTCCAAGAGACCCAGTACTTC
CDR3 protein: CASSLTSVQETQYF

clone size: .
D gene: TRBD2
V gene: TRBV7-2
J gene: TRBJ2-3
CDR3 DNA: TGTGCCAGCAGCTTACTGGGCGGGAGTCTCGCAGATACGCAGTATTTT
CDR3 protein: CASSLLGGSLADTQYF

clone size: .
D gene: .
V gene: TRBV5-1
J gene: TRBJ1-2
CDR3 DNA: TGCGCCAGCAGCTTGAAGGGAGACTATGGCTACACCTTC
CDR3 protein: CASSLKGDYGYTF

clone size: .
D gene: .
V gene: TRBV19
J gene: TRBJ2-7
CDR3 DNA: TGTGCCAGTAGTATGGGACTCTCCTACGAGCAGTACTTC
CDR3 protein: CASSMGLSYEQYF

clone size: once
D gene: TRBD1
V gene: TRBV5-5
J gene: TRBJ1-5
CDR3 DNA: TGTGCCAGCAGCTCCCGAGAAAGGGACAGCAGAAATCAGCCCCAGCATTTT
CDR3 protein: CASSSRERDSRNQPQHF

clone size: .
D gene: TRBD2
V gene: TRBV6-5
J gene: TRBJ2-5
CDR3 DNA: TGTGCCAGCTCCCGGACTAGACGTGAGACCCAGTACTTC
CDR3 protein: CASSRTRRETQYF

clone size: .
D gene: TRBD2
V gene: TRBV27
J gene: TRBJ2-1
CDR3 DNA: TGTGCCAGCAGTTTATACGGGAGACTAGCCGGGGACTACAATGAGCAGTTCTTC
CDR3 protein: CASSLYGRLAGDYNEQFF

clone size: .
D gene: .
V gene: TRBV10-1
J gene: TRBJ2-4
CDR3 DNA: TGCGCCAGCAGTGAGGACAGGCCGCTTGAGGGAAACATTCAGTACTTC
CDR3 protein: CASSEDRPLEGNIQYF

clone size: .
D gene: .
V gene: TRBV19
J gene: TRBJ1-1
CDR3 DNA: TGTGCCAGTAGATCGGACGGGTTTGGAGGTTTGAACACTGAAGCTTTCTTT
CDR3 protein: CASRSDGFGGLNTEAFF

clone size: once
D gene: TRBD2
V gene: TRBV4-2
J gene: TRBJ2-7
CDR3 DNA: TGTGCCAGCAGCCAAGAATCGAGTCGGGTAGCGGGAGCCGCCCGTCTCTACGAGCAGTACTTC
CDR3 protein: CASSQESSRVAGAARLYEQYF

clone size: .
D gene: .
V gene: TRBV5-4
J gene: TRBJ2-7
CDR3 DNA: TGTGCCAGCAGCTCCTCCGTCCGGGACTCGGTCAGCGAGCAGTACTTC
CDR3 protein: CASSSSVRDSVSEQYF

clone size: .
D gene: TRBD1
V gene: TRBV5-3
J gene: TRBJ2-7
CDR3 DNA: TGTGCCAGAAGCCTTTTGAGGACAGGGCCCCCCTCCTACGAGCAGTACTTC
CDR3 protein: CARSLLRTGPPSYEQYF

clone size: .
D gene: TRBD2
V gene: TRBV5-4
J gene: TRBJ2-3
CDR3 DNA: TGTGCCAGCAGGCCTAGCGGGAGCACAGATACGCAGTATTTT
CDR3 protein: CASRPSGSTDTQYF

clone size: .
D gene: .
V gene: TRBV4-1
J gene: TRBJ1-2
CDR3 DNA: TGCGCCAGCAGCCACAGTAATTCGACAGGAGGATACTATGGCTACACCTTC
CDR3 protein: CASSHSNSTGGYYGYTF

clone size: .
D gene: .
V gene: TRBV27
J gene: TRBJ1-5
CDR3 DNA: TGTGCCAGCAGACGCGGGTTTGATCAGCCCCAGCATTTT
CDR3 protein: CASRRGFDQPQHF

clone size: .
D gene: .
V gene: TRBV27
J gene: TRBJ1-4
CDR3 DNA: TGTGCCAGCAGTCCCGGGACTACTGAAAAACTGTTTTTT
CDR3 protein: CASSPGTTEKLFF

clone size: .
D gene: TRBD1
V gene: TRBV7-6
J gene: TRBJ2-7
CDR3 DNA: TGTGCCAGCAGCCAAGGGACAGGGCGCGAGCAGTACTTC
CDR3 protein: CASSQGTGREQYF

clone size: .
D gene: TRBD1
V gene: TRBV5-4
J gene: TRBJ1-2
CDR3 DNA: TGTGCCAGCAGCTTACAGGGGCCCTATGGCTACACCTTC
CDR3 protein: CASSLQGPYGYTF

clone size: .
D gene: .
V gene: TRBV29-1
J gene: TRBJ2-1
CDR3 DNA: TGCAGCGTTGATGCGGGGCGGGGCTCAGGCAATGAGCAGTTCTTC
CDR3 protein: CSVDAGRGSGNEQFF

clone size: .
D gene: .
V gene: TRBV7-2
J gene: TRBJ2-7
CDR3 DNA: TGTGCCAGCAGCTTAGGGTTGGCAGTGAATCCCTACGAGCAGTACTTC
CDR3 protein: CASSLGLAVNPYEQYF

clone size: .
D gene: TRBD1
V gene: TRBV27
J gene: TRBJ1-4
CDR3 DNA: TGTGCCAGCAGTAGGACAGGCATGAATGAAAAACTGTTTTTT
CDR3 protein: CASSRTGMNEKLFF

clone size: .
D gene: TRBD2
V gene: TRBV14
J gene: TRBJ2-5
CDR3 DNA: TGTGCCAGCAGCCAAGTAGCGGGAGCTGGAGAGACCCAGTACTTC
CDR3 protein: CASSQVAGAGETQYF

clone size: .
D gene: TRBD2
V gene: TRBV9
J gene: TRBJ2-4
CDR3 DNA: TGTGCCAGCAGCGCGGGGACTAGCGGGCCCATGTGGGACAAAAACATTCAGTACTTC
CDR3 protein: CASSAGTSGPMWDKNIQYF

clone size: once
D gene: .
V gene: TRBV30
J gene: TRBJ1-6
CDR3 DNA: TGTGCCTGGAGTGTAAACGGGAATTCACCCCTCCACTTT
CDR3 protein: CAWSVNGNSPLHF

clone size: .
D gene: .
V gene: TRBV6-1
J gene: TRBJ1-1
CDR3 DNA: TGTGCCAGCAGTGCCTTTGATGGGGCCACTGAAGCTTTCTTT
CDR3 protein: CASSAFDGATEAFF

clone size: .
D gene: TRBD1
V gene: TRBV11-3
J gene: TRBJ2-1
CDR3 DNA: TGTGCCAGCAGCCTAAATAAGGACAGGGCCTACAATGAGCAGTTCTTC
CDR3 protein: CASSLNKDRAYNEQFF

clone size: .
D gene: .
V gene: TRBV7-8
J gene: TRBJ2-7
CDR3 DNA: TGTGCCAGCAGCCACCGGGAAACCTCCTACGAGCAGTACTTC
CDR3 protein: CASSHRETSYEQYF

clone size: .
D gene: .
V gene: TRBV21-1
J gene: TRBJ1-6
CDR3 DNA: TGTGCCAGCAGCAAAATAACAAGCTCCTATAATTCACCCCTCCACTTT
CDR3 protein: CASSKITSSYNSPLHF

clone size: .
D gene: .
V gene: TRBV10-3
J gene: TRBJ2-3
CDR3 DNA: TGTGCCATCAGAGATCCGTTGCGGGACAGGGTGACTAGCGGGAGCACAGATACGCAGTATTTT
CDR3 protein: CAIRDPLRDRVTSGSTDTQYF

clone size: .
D gene: .
V gene: TRBV7-9
J gene: TRBJ2-3
CDR3 DNA: TGTGCCAGCAGCTCTAGCGGGGCCAGGGGGCTCACAGATACGCAGTATTTT
CDR3 protein: CASSSSGARGLTDTQYF

clone size: .
D gene: .
V gene: TRBV5-8
J gene: TRBJ1-1
CDR3 DNA: TGTGCCAGCAGCTTGGTAAAGGGTAGCGTTGAAGCTTTCTTT
CDR3 protein: CASSLVKGSVEAFF

clone size: .
D gene: .
V gene: TRBV7-3
J gene: TRBJ2-1
CDR3 DNA: TGTGCCAGCAGCTTAAGATTCCAGGACTACAATGAGCAGTTCTTC
CDR3 protein: CASSLRFQDYNEQFF

clone size: .
D gene: TRBD2
V gene: TRBV29-1
J gene: TRBJ2-3
CDR3 DNA: TGCAGCGTTGAAGGGGGGGGAGGCACAGATACGCAGTATTTT
CDR3 protein: CSVEGGGGTDTQYF

clone size: .
D gene: .
V gene: TRBV6-1
J gene: TRBJ1-4
CDR3 DNA: TGTGCCAGCAGTGGAGCCAGGGCAGCTAATGAAAAACTGTTTTTT
CDR3 protein: CASSGARAANEKLFF